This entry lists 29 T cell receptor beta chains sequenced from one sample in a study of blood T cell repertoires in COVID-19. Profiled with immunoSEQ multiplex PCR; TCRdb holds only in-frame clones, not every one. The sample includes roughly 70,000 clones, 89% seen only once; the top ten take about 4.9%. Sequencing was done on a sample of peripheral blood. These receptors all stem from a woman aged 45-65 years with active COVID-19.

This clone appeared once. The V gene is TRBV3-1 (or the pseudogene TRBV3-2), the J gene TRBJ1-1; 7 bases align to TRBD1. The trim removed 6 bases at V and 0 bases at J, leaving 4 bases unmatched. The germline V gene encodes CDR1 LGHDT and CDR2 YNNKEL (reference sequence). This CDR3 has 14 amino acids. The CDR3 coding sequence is TGTGCCAGCAGTTACCAGGGGGTGAACACTGAAGCTTTCTTT. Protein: CASSYQGVNTEAFF.

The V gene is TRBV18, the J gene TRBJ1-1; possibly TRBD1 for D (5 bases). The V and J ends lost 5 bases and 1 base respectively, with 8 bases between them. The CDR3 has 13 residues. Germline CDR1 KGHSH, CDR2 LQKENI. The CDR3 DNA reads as TGTGCCAGCTCATCGCAGGGGAACACTGAAGCTTTCTTT. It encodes CASSSQGNTEAFF.

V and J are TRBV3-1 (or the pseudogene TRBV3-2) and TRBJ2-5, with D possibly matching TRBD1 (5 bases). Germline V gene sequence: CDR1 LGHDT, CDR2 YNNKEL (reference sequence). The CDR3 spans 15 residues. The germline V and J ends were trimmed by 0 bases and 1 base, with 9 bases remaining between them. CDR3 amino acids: CASSQDPDSQETQYF. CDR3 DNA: TGTGCCAGCAGCCAAGATCCTGACAGCCAAGAGACCCAGTACTTC.

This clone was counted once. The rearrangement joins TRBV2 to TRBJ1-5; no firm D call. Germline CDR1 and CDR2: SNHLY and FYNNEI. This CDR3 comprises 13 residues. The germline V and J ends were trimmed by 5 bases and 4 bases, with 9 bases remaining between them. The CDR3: CASSSQLNQPQHF. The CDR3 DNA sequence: TGTGCCAGCAGTTCTCAGTTGAATCAGCCCCAGCATTTT.

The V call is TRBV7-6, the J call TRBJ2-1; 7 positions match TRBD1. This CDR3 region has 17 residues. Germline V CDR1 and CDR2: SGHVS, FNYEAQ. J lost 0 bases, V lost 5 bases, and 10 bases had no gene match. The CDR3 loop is CASSQRTGTSSYNEQFF. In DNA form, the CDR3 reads TGTGCCAGCAGCCAGCGGACAGGAACTAGCTCCTACAATGAGCAGTTCTTC.

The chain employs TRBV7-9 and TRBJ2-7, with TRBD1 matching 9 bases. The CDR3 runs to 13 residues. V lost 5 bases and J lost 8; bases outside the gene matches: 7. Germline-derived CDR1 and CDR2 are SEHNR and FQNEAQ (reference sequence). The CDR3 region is CASSPGQGFQQYF. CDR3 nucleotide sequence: TGTGCCAGCAGCCCGGGACAGGGCTTCCAGCAGTACTTC.

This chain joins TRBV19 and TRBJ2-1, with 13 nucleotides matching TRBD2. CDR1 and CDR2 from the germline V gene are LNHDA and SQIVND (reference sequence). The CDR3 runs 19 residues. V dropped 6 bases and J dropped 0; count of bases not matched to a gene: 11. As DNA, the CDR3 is TGTGCCAGTAGGACCTACGGGACTAGCGGGACGAACTCCTACAATGAGCAGTTCTTC. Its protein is CASRTYGTSGTNSYNEQFF.

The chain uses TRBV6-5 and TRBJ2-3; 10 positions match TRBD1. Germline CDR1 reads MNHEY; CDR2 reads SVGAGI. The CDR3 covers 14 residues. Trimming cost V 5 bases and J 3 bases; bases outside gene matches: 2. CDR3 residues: CASSKGQGTDTQYF. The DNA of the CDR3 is TGTGCCAGCAGTAAGGGACAGGGGACAGATACGCAGTATTTT.

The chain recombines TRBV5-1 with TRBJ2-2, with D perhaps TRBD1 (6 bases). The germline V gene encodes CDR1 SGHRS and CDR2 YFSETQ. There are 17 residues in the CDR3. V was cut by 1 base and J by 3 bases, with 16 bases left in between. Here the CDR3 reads CASSLRPGQSYTGELFF. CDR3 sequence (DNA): TGCGCCAGCAGCTTGAGGCCCGGACAGAGCTACACCGGGGAGCTGTTTTTT.

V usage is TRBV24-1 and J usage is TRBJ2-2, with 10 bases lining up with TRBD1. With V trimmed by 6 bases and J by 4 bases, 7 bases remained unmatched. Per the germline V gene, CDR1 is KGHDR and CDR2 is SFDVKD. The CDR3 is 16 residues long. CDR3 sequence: CATSMGGQGGTGELFF. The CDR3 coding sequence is TGTGCCACCAGTATGGGAGGACAGGGGGGCACCGGGGAGCTGTTTTTT.

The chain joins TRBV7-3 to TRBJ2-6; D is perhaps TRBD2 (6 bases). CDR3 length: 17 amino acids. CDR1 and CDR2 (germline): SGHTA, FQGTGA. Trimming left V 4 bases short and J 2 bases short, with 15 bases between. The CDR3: CASSWRESRTGANVLTF. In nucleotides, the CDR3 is TGTGCCAGCAGCTGGCGGGAAAGCAGGACTGGGGCCAACGTCCTGACTTTC.

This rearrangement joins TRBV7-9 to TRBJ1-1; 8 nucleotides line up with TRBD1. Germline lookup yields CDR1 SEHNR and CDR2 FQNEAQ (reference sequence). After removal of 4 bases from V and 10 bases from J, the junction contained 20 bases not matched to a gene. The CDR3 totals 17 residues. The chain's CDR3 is CASSSTRGQGAVLGAFF. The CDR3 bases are TGTGCCAGCAGCTCAACGCGCGGACAGGGCGCCGTTTTAGGAGCTTTCTTT.

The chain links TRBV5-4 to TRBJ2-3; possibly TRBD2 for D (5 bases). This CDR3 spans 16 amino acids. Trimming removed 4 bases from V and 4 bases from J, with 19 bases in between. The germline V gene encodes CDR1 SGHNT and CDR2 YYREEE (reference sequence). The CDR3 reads CASSLTGGVRADTQYF. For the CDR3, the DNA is TGTGCCAGCAGCCTGACCGGAGGCGTAAGGGCAGATACGCAGTATTTT.

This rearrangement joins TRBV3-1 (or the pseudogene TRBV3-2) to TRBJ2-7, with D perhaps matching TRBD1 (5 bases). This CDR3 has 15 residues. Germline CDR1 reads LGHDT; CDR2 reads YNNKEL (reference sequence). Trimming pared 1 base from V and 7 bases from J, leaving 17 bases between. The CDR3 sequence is CASSQGGGTIGEQYF. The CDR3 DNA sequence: TGTGCCAGCAGCCAAGGGGGCGGAACTATTGGGGAGCAGTACTTC.

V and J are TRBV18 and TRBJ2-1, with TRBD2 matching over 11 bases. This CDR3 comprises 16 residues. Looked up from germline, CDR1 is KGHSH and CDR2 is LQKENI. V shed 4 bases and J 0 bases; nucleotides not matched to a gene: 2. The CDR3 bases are TGTGCCAGCTCACGGGGACTAGCGGTCTCCTACAATGAGCAGTTCTTC. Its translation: CASSRGLAVSYNEQFF.

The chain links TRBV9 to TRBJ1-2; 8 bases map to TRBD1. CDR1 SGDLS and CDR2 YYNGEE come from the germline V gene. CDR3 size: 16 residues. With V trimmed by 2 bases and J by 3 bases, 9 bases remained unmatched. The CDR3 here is CASSVTGTGDDYGYTF. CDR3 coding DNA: TGTGCCAGCAGCGTCACCGGGACAGGCGATGACTATGGCTACACCTTC.

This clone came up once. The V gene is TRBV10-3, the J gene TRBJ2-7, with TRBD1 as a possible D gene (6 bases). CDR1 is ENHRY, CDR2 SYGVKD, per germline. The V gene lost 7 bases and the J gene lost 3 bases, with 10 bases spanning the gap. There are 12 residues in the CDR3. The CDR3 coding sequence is TGTGCCATCAAGGACAGTCGCTACGAGCAGTACTTC. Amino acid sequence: CAIKDSRYEQYF.

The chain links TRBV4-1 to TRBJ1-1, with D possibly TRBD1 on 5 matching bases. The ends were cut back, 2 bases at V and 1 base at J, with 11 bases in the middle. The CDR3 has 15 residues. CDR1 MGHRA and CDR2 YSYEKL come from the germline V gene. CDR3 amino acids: CASSQPTGANTEAFF. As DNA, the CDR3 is TGCGCCAGCAGCCAACCAACAGGTGCGAACACTGAAGCTTTCTTT.

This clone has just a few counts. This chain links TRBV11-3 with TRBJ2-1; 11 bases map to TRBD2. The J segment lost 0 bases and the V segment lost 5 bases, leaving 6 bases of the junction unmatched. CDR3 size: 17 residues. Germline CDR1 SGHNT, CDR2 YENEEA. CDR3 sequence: CASSSTSGGSSYNEQFF. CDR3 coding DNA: TGTGCCAGCAGCAGTACTAGCGGGGGCAGCTCCTACAATGAGCAGTTCTTC. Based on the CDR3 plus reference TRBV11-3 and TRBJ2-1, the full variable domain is EAGVVQSPRYKIIEKKQPVAFWCNPISGHNTLYWYLQNLGQGPELLIRYENEEAVDDSQLPKDRFSAERLKGVDSTLKIQPAELGDSAVYLCASSSTSGGSSYNEQFFGPGTRLTVL.

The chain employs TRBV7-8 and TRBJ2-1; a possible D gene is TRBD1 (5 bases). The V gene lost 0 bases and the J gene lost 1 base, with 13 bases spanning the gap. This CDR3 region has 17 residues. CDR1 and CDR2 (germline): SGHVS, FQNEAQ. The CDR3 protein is CASSLAGVERSYNEQFF. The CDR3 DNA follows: TGTGCCAGCAGCTTAGCAGGGGTGGAGAGGTCCTACAATGAGCAGTTCTTC. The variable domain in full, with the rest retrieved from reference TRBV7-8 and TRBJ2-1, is GAGVSQSPRYKVAKRGQDVALRCDPISGHVSLFWYQQALGQGPEFLTYFQNEAQLDKSGLPSDRFFAERPEGSVSTLKIQRTQQEDSAVYLCASSLAGVERSYNEQFFGPGTRLTVL.

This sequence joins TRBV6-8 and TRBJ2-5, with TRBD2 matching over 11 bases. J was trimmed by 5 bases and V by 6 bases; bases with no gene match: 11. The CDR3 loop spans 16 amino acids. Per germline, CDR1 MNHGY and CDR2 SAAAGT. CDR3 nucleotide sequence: TGTGCCAGCAGCTATATTAGCGGGAGGGGAGGTGAGACCCAGTACTTC. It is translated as CASSYISGRGGETQYF.

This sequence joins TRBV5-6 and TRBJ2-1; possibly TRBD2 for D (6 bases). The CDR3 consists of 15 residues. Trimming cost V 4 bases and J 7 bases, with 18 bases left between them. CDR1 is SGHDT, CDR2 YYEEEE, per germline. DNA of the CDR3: TGTGCCAGCAGCCGGGGCCCCCCCCGGGGGAATGAGCAGTTCTTC. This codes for CASSRGPPRGNEQFF. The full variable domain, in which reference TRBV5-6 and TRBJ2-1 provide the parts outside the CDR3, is DAGVTQSPTHLIKTRGQQVTLRCSPKSGHDTVSWYQQALGQGPQFIFQYYEEEERQRGNFPDRFSGHQFPNYSSELNVNALLLGDSALYLCASSRGPPRGNEQFFGPGTRLTVL.

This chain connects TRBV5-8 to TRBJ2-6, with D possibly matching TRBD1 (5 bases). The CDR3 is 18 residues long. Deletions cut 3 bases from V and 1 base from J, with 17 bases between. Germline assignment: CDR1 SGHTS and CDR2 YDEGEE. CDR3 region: CASSSRSKGVSGANVLTF. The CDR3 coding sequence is TGTGCCAGCAGCTCCCGCTCTAAAGGGGTTTCTGGGGCCAACGTCCTGACTTTC.

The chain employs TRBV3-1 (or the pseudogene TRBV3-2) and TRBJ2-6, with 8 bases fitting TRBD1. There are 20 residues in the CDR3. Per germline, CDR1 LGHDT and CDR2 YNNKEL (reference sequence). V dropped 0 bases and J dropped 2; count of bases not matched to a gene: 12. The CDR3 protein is CASSQDIRQGALAGANVLTF. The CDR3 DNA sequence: TGTGCCAGCAGCCAAGATATTAGGCAGGGGGCGCTAGCTGGGGCCAACGTCCTGACTTTC.

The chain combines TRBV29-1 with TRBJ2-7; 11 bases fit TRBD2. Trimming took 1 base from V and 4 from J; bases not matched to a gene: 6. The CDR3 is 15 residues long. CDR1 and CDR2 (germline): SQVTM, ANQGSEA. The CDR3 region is CSVEGPRTSGYEQYF. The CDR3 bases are TGCAGCGTTGAAGGGCCCAGGACTAGCGGGTACGAGCAGTACTTC.

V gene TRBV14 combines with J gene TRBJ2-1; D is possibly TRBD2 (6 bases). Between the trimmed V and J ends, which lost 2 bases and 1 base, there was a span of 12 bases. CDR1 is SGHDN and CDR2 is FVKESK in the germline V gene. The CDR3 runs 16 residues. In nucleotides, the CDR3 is TGTGCCAGCAGCCAAAAGGCGGGAACGTCCTACAATGAGCAGTTCTTC. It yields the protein CASSQKAGTSYNEQFF.

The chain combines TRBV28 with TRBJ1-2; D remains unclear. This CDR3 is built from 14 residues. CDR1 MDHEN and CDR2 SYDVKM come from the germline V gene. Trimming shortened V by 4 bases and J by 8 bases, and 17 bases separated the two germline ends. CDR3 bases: TGTGCCAGCAGTTCGGACTCCGCTCGAGGAGGCTACACCTTC. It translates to CASSSDSARGGYTF.

The CDR3 is CASSLALLHRVSIETQYF. In DNA form, the CDR3 reads TGCGCCAGCAGCTTGGCCCTTCTTCACAGGGTCTCCATAGAGACCCAGTACTTC. J is TRBJ2-5 and V is TRBV5-1, with a weak D call TRBD1 (6 bases). The germline V gene has CDR1 SGHRS and CDR2 YFSETQ. V was trimmed by 0 bases and J by 4 bases, leaving 22 bases between them. There are 18 residues in the CDR3.

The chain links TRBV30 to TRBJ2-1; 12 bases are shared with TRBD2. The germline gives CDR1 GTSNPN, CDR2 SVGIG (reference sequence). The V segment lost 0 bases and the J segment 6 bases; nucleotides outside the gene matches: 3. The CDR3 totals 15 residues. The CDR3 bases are TGTGCCTGGAGTGTACTGACTAGCGGGAGCAATGAGCAGTTCTTC. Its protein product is CAWSVLTSGSNEQFF.